This T cell receptor beta chain was profiled in a study of long-term antiretroviral therapy in people with HIV. Study outcomes and limitations: Regardless of time point, clones expanded before ART dominated the repertoire. CDR3 length ranges were narrower in HIV repertoires than in controls. Blood specimens, gathered between the mid-2000s and the late 2010s, were possibly obtained under older ART regimens.

V lost 1 base to trimming and J lost 0 bases, with 7 bases between them. The CDR3 extends over 15 amino acids. CDR1 is MDHEN and CDR2 is SYDVKM in the germline V gene. The authors ran the immunoSEQ assay, v3.0, at survey level. Sequencing was performed with immunoSEQ multiplex PCR; in TCRdb, only in-frame clones are kept and a portion is missing. The repertoire includes 15,000 to 20,000 clones, 80% to 90% of them detected once, and roughly 9.5% sits in the top ten. In regard to this clone: The antigen remains unidentified.

The sample here was unsorted PBMCs, taken 0.3 years after starting antiretroviral therapy. The TCR originated in a man younger than 35 with HIV. This sequence joins TRBV28 and TRBJ1-3; no firm D call. CDR3 in amino acids: CASSLYPTSGNTIYF. CDR3 bases: TGTGCCAGCAGTTTATATCCAACCTCTGGAAACACCATATATTTT.